Listed below are T cell receptor beta chains from one sample, sequenced in a study of blood T cells in healthy people across ages. Each CDR3 protein is one row after TCRdb ran MiXCR on the 5' RACE reads. The sample contains about 830,000 distinct CDR3 sequences, 60% to 80% of which appear only once. The sample taken for sequencing was blood. The receptors were sampled from a man aged 25-40 years in good health. CDR3s include the opening cysteine and the closing phenylalanine or tryptophan. A D gene is named only where the DNA matches it firmly. Clone size appears in some rows only: once, few, many, or a class for an expanded clone.

v_call	j_call	d_call	clone_size	cdr3_nt	cdr3_aa
TRBV20-1	TRBJ2-5	.	.	TGCAGTGCTAGAGTCCAGCGAAGCCAAGAGACCCAGTACTTC	CSARVQRSQETQYF
TRBV24-1	TRBJ2-3	TRBD2	.	TGTGCCACTATGCGGGGGGTCACAGATACGCAGTATTTT	CATMRGVTDTQYF
TRBV4-1	TRBJ2-1	TRBD2	.	TGCGCCAGCAGCCAAGGACGAGCGGGGACCCATGAGCAGTTCTTC	CASSQGRAGTHEQFF
TRBV25-1	TRBJ2-7	.	.	TGTGCCAGCAGTCATAGGGGACCATCCTACGAGCAGTACTTC	CASSHRGPSYEQYF
TRBV6-5	TRBJ2-1	TRBD1	.	TGTGCCAGCAATGACAGGGCCTCCTACAATGAGCAGTTCTTC	CASNDRASYNEQFF
TRBV29-1	TRBJ2-3	TRBD2	.	TGCAGCGTTACGGGACTAGCAGGCCCAGATACGCAGTATTTT	CSVTGLAGPDTQYF
TRBV4-3	TRBJ2-5	TRBD2	.	TGCGCCAGCAGCCCAAACATGGCTAGCGGGGGGGCACAAGAGACCCAGTACTTC	CASSPNMASGGAQETQYF
TRBV24-1	TRBJ2-5	TRBD1	.	TGTGCCACCAGTGATTTTGGCCGGACAGGGGTGGAGACCCAGTACTTC	CATSDFGRTGVETQYF
TRBV6-1	TRBJ2-5	TRBD2	.	TGTGCCAGCAGCGAGGGACTAGCGGGGGGGCAAGAGACCCAGTACTTC	CASSEGLAGGQETQYF
TRBV12-3/TRBV12-4	TRBJ2-7	.	.	TGTGCCAGCAGTTTTTTGTCGGGGGCGCGGGAGCAGTACTTC	CASSFLSGAREQYF
TRBV4-2	TRBJ2-1	TRBD2	.	TGTGCCAGCAGCCAAGATTTTAGGACTAGCGGTTACAATGAGCAGTTCTTC	CASSQDFRTSGYNEQFF
TRBV5-1	TRBJ2-7	TRBD2	.	TGCGCCAGCAGCTTGTGGGATGCGGCTAGCGGGGCCAACGAGCAGTACTTC	CASSLWDAASGANEQYF
TRBV27	TRBJ2-3	TRBD2	.	TGTGCCAGCAGTTTCCACACTAGCGGGGGTGATACGCAGTATTTT	CASSFHTSGGDTQYF
TRBV4-3	TRBJ2-3	.	many	TGCGCCAGCAGCCCCAAAGGGGGGGCGACAGATACGCAGTATTTT	CASSPKGGATDTQYF
TRBV10-2	TRBJ1-2	TRBD1	.	TGCGCCAGCAGGATGATAGGGGACAGTGGATTATATGGCTACACCTTC	CASRMIGDSGLYGYTF
TRBV28	TRBJ2-7	.	.	TGTGCCAGCAGTTTACCCTTTGCGGGGCAACTAACTAAATACGAGCAGTACTTC	CASSLPFAGQLTKYEQYF
TRBV9	TRBJ1-4	.	.	TGTGCCAGCAGCGCCGGAAATGAAAAACTGTTTTTT	CASSAGNEKLFF
TRBV29-1	TRBJ2-1	TRBD1	.	TGCAGCGTTTCTACCGGGACAGGGATCAATGAGCAGTTCTTC	CSVSTGTGINEQFF
TRBV6-5	TRBJ2-3	.	.	TGTGCCAGCAGCACTCTGACAGGGACTAGCACAGATACGCAGTATTTT	CASSTLTGTSTDTQYF
TRBV11-2	TRBJ2-5	TRBD2	.	TGTGCCAGCAGCCAAGGACTAGCGGGGGCCCGACCCCAAGAGACCCAGTACTTC	CASSQGLAGARPQETQYF
TRBV6-5	TRBJ1-2	.	.	TGTGCCAGCAGTAGAAGACGAACCACCTATGGCTACACCTTC	CASSRRRTTYGYTF
TRBV6-4	TRBJ2-5	.	.	TGTGCCGGAGCTTGGACCCACCAAGAGACCCAGTACTTC	CAGAWTHQETQYF
TRBV6-1	TRBJ2-7	TRBD2	.	TGTGCCAGCAGTGGGACTAGCGCCCACTACGAGCAGTACTTC	CASSGTSAHYEQYF
TRBV4-3	TRBJ1-5	.	few	TGCGCCAGCAGCCAAGATATGCAGGGGAATCAGCCCCAGCATTTT	CASSQDMQGNQPQHF
TRBV5-1	TRBJ2-1	.	.	TGCGCCAGCAGCTTGGACAGGGTCCATGAGCAGTTCTTC	CASSLDRVHEQFF
TRBV20-1	TRBJ2-5	.	few	TGCAGTGCTAGAGACTGGACACAAGAGACCCAGTACTTC	CSARDWTQETQYF
TRBV20-1	TRBJ2-1	TRBD2	once	TGCAGTGCTCCTCGGACTAGCGGGGGGCCCAATGAGCAGTTCTTC	CSAPRTSGGPNEQFF
TRBV4-3	TRBJ2-2	TRBD2	.	TGCGCCAGCAGCCACCTACTAGCGGACACCGGGGAGCTGTTTTTT	CASSHLLADTGELFF
TRBV14	TRBJ2-1	.	.	TGTGCCAGCAGCCACGTGGGACAAGGCCAGGGACCCTACAATGAGCAGTTCTTC	CASSHVGQGQGPYNEQFF
TRBV30	TRBJ2-3	.	once	TGTGCCTGGAGTCCTAGGACAGATACGCAGTATTTT	CAWSPRTDTQYF